The 28 T cell receptor beta chains below all came from one sample that was sequenced in a study of cytomegalovirus exposure and HLA in healthy donors. PCR amplification relied on 60 Vbeta primers (plus 13 Jbeta primers). Using immunoSEQ multiplex PCR, the repertoire was profiled, and TCRdb retains in-frame clones only, with some absent. This table holds approximately 79,000 clones. The source material was PBMCs. The receptors originated from a man aged 40-49 years in good health and CMV-seronegative.

The CDR3 sequence is CASRAGTSGEQYF. In DNA form, the CDR3 reads TGCGCCAGCAGAGCCGGGACTAGCGGCGAGCAGTACTTC. V is TRBV10-1 and J is TRBJ2-7; 11 nucleotides align to TRBD2. CDR3 size: 13 residues. Germline assignment: CDR1 WNHNN and CDR2 SYGVQD (reference sequence). Trimming at V came to 6 bases and at J to 6 bases, leaving 4 bases not matched to a gene.

The chain couples TRBV2 to TRBJ2-6, with 8 nucleotides matching TRBD1. Germline CDR1 SNHLY, CDR2 FYNNEI. V shed 3 bases and J 0 bases; nucleotides not matched to a gene: 1. The CDR3 runs to 16 residues. The CDR3 here is CASSEDRASGANVLTF. The CDR3 bases are TGTGCCAGCAGTGAGGACAGGGCCTCTGGGGCCAACGTCCTGACTTTC. Full variable domain (remainder filled in from reference TRBV2 and TRBJ2-6): EPEVTQTPSHQVTQMGQEVILRCVPISNHLYFYWYRQILGQKVEFLVSFYNNEISEKSEIFDDQFSVERPDGSNFTLKIRSTKLEDSAMYFCASSEDRASGANVLTFGAGSRLTVL.

The J gene is TRBJ1-5, the V gene TRBV4-3; TRBD1 might be the D (5 bases). The CDR3 runs to 13 residues. Germline V gives CDR1 LGHNA, CDR2 YSLEER. Trimming left V 4 bases short and J 7 bases short, with 11 bases between. The CDR3: CASSRDGAQPQHF. CDR3 sequence (DNA): TGCGCCAGCAGCCGTGATGGGGCACAGCCCCAGCATTTT.

The chain uses TRBV9 and TRBJ2-1, with 7 bases identical to TRBD1. With V trimmed by 4 bases and J by 6 bases, 1 base remained unmatched. The germline CDR1 and CDR2 sequences are SGDLS and YYNGEE. There are 12 residues in the CDR3. This chain's CDR3 is CASSPGGNEQFF. For the CDR3, the DNA is TGTGCCAGCAGCCCAGGGGGCAATGAGCAGTTCTTC.

The chain employs TRBV11-2 and TRBJ2-1; 12 nucleotides match TRBD2. CDR3 size: 14 residues. J gave up 12 bases and V 1 base, and 4 bases lay outside the gene matches. The V gene's germline CDR1 is SGHAT and CDR2 FQNNGV. The CDR3 sequence: CASSLGLAGEGQFF. The CDR3 region has the DNA TGTGCCAGCAGCTTAGGACTAGCGGGAGAGGGGCAGTTCTTC.

The chain combines TRBV6-4 with TRBJ1-5; D gene unclear. The CDR3 extends over 13 amino acids. Between the trimmed V and J ends, which lost 6 bases and 1 base, there was a span of 7 bases. Germline V lookup: CDR1 MRHNA, CDR2 SNTAGT. This CDR3 is CASSLGSNQPQHF. CDR3 nucleotide sequence: TGTGCCAGCAGCTTGGGCAGCAATCAGCCCCAGCATTTT.

The chain combines TRBV7-2 with TRBJ2-7; TRBD1 is a possible D gene (5 bases). The CDR3 spans 14 residues. Trimming took 4 bases from V and 9 from J, leaving 19 bases between them. Germline V lookup: CDR1 SGHTA, CDR2 FQGNSA. The CDR3 region has the DNA TGTGCCAGCAGCTCACTTTTGGGGCCTAGTCCGCAGTACTTC. Translated, it gives CASSSLLGPSPQYF.

The chain joins TRBV11-2 to TRBJ2-5; the match to TRBD2 covers 14 bases. The V gene end was trimmed by 5 bases and the J gene end by 5 bases; junction bases not matched to a gene: 10. Germline CDR1 and CDR2: SGHAT and FQNNGV. CDR3 size: 17 residues. The CDR3 here is CASSRSGLAGDQETQYF. In DNA, the CDR3 is TGTGCCAGCAGCCGATCGGGACTAGCGGGAGATCAGGAGACCCAGTACTTC.

This chain joins TRBV5-4 and TRBJ2-1; 10 bases align to TRBD2. Germline loops: CDR1 SGHNT, CDR2 YYREEE (reference sequence). The J segment lost 7 bases and the V segment lost 3 bases, leaving 10 bases of the junction unmatched. The CDR3 spans 16 residues. The CDR3 nucleotides read TGTGCCAGCAGCTGGGTTAGCGGGGGGTCGTGGAATGAGCAGTTCTTC. Amino acids: CASSWVSGGSWNEQFF.

V and J are TRBV7-9 and TRBJ1-2, with D uncertain. V was pared by 1 base and J by 4 bases, with 4 bases between. There are 12 residues in the CDR3. In germline, CDR1 is SEHNR, CDR2 FQNEAQ (reference sequence). CDR3 coding DNA: TGTGCCAGCAGCTTAGACAGCTATGGCTACACCTTC. Its protein is CASSLDSYGYTF.

This chain uses TRBV6-1 with TRBJ1-6; TRBD1 agrees at 7 bases. The V segment lost 8 bases and the J segment 6 bases; nucleotides outside the gene matches: 10. In germline, CDR1 is MNHNS, CDR2 SASEGT. The CDR3 has 15 residues. Written as DNA, the CDR3 is TGTGCCAGCGAATTTACGGGACAGAGTAATTCACCCCTCCACTTT. It encodes CASEFTGQSNSPLHF.

The chain couples TRBV10-3 to TRBJ2-7; 8 nucleotides align to TRBD1. The V and J ends lost 4 bases and 1 base, in that order; junction bases with no gene match: 6. CDR3 length: 15 residues. From germline, CDR1 is ENHRY and CDR2 SYGVKD. The DNA for the CDR3 is TGTGCCATCAGTGCAACAGGGGGTAGGTCCTACGAGCAGTACTTC. Residues: CAISATGGRSYEQYF.

The chain couples TRBV4-2 to TRBJ1-5; perhaps TRBD1 as D (6 bases). Germline V gives CDR1 LGHNA, CDR2 YNFKEQ. With 0 bases removed from V and 4 bases from J, the gap between germline ends came to 10 bases. There are 15 residues in the CDR3. In DNA form, the CDR3 reads TGTGCCAGCAGCCAAGACCGGACAGAAAATCAGCCCCAGCATTTT. Protein sequence: CASSQDRTENQPQHF.

The chain carries TRBV7-9 and TRBJ1-2; 10 bases agree with TRBD1. With V trimmed by 1 base and J by 4 bases, 15 bases remained unmatched. Germline V gene lookup returns CDR1 SEHNR and CDR2 FQNEAQ (reference sequence). The CDR3 covers 19 residues. The CDR3 coding sequence is TGTGCCAGCAGCTTAGTTAGCGAGACAGGGGGCAGGAGGATCTATGGCTACACCTTC. This gives the protein CASSLVSETGGRRIYGYTF.

The rearrangement uses TRBV7-6 and TRBJ2-5; 8 nucleotides agree with TRBD2. The junction had 4 bases not matched to a gene; V was cut back by 5 bases and J by 5 bases. CDR1 and CDR2 (germline): SGHVS, FNYEAQ. This CDR3 is 13 amino acids long. The CDR3 coding sequence is TGTGCCAGCAGCCCACTAGCGGTCGAGACCCAGTACTTC. Protein: CASSPLAVETQYF.

The V call is TRBV11-2, the J call TRBJ1-1, with 9 bases that match TRBD1. Trimming at V came to 1 base and at J to 5 bases, leaving 5 bases not matched to a gene. This CDR3 contains 15 residues. Germline assignment: CDR1 SGHAT and CDR2 FQNNGV. DNA for the CDR3: TGTGCCAGCAGCTTAGGCCGACAGGGGGGGACTGAAGCTTTCTTT. It specifies CASSLGRQGGTEAFF.

The chain carries TRBV7-9 and TRBJ2-3; perhaps TRBD1 as D (5 bases). V lost 8 bases and J 5 bases, leaving 11 bases between the germline ends. Germline lookup yields CDR1 SEHNR and CDR2 FQNEAQ (reference sequence). This CDR3 is 12 amino acids long. In nucleotides, the CDR3 is TGTGCCAGCGCGCCCAGGGTAGATACGCAGTATTTT. Its protein product is CASAPRVDTQYF.

The V gene is TRBV7-6, the J gene TRBJ1-5; TRBD1 is a possible D gene (6 bases). The germline V gene has CDR1 SGHVS and CDR2 FNYEAQ. The CDR3 length is 14 residues. V was shortened by 1 base and J by 3 bases, with 7 bases between the two germline ends. CDR3 sequence (DNA): TGTGCCAGCAGCTTAGGGACAGTCAATCAGCCCCAGCATTTT. Its translation: CASSLGTVNQPQHF.

This chain connects TRBV6-6 to TRBJ1-1, with TRBD1 matching over 7 bases. The trim removed 5 bases at V and 4 bases at J, leaving 1 base unmatched. This CDR3 spans 12 amino acids. Germline values: CDR1 MNHNY, CDR2 SVGAGI (reference sequence). CDR3 bases: TGTGCCAGCAGTAGACAGGGCACTGAAGCTTTCTTT. Amino acids: CASSRQGTEAFF.

The chain carries TRBV7-2 and TRBJ2-7; D might be TRBD1 (6 bases). This CDR3 spans 13 amino acids. Germline assignment: CDR1 SGHTA and CDR2 FQGNSA. Trimming cost V 3 bases and J 4 bases, with 10 bases left between them. The CDR3: CASSLYRDYEQYF. The CDR3 DNA reads TGTGCCAGCAGCTTGTACAGGGATTACGAGCAGTACTTC.

The chain employs TRBV27 and TRBJ1-1; D remains unclear. Trimming removed 5 bases at V and 3 bases at J, with 13 bases between. CDR1 is MNHEY and CDR2 is SMNVEV in the germline V gene (reference sequence). CDR3 length: 14 amino acids. CDR3 bases: TGTGCCAGCAGTCGGAATGGGCCCTACACTGAAGCTTTCTTT. Protein: CASSRNGPYTEAFF.

This rearrangement joins TRBV28 to TRBJ2-1, with D maybe TRBD1 (6 bases). Germline CDR1 MDHEN, CDR2 SYDVKM. Trimming stripped 5 bases from V and 8 bases from J, with 19 bases between. This CDR3 comprises 15 residues. The CDR3 here is CASSVTGLKRDEQFF. CDR3 sequence (DNA): TGTGCCAGCAGTGTTACAGGGTTAAAGAGGGATGAGCAGTTCTTC.

This chain joins TRBV29-1 and TRBJ2-3; 9 nucleotides align to TRBD2. CDR1 is SQVTM and CDR2 is ANQGSEA in the germline V gene. V shed 1 base, J shed 2 bases, and the junction held 4 bases outside the gene matches. The CDR3 sequence is 15 residues long. The CDR3 DNA follows: TGCAGCGTTGAAGTAGGGACTAGCATCACAGATACGCAGTATTTT. This sequence encodes CSVEVGTSITDTQYF.

The chain is built from TRBV19 and TRBJ2-5; 7 nucleotides agree with TRBD1. The DNA end is a closer match to TRBJ2-7, so the J assignment may be wrong. The germline V gene has CDR1 LNHDA and CDR2 SQIVND (reference sequence). The CDR3 runs to 14 residues. CDR3 region: CASSTYRGTYEQYF. In DNA, the CDR3 is TGTGCCAGTAGTACATACAGGGGAACCTACGAGCAGTACTTC.

Here the CDR3 reads CASSRDRNTGELFF. The CDR3 DNA sequence: TGTGCCAGCAGTCGGGACAGAAACACCGGGGAGCTGTTTTTT. This sequence joins TRBV6-5 and TRBJ2-2, with 7 bases lining up with TRBD1. CDR1 is MNHEY, CDR2 SVGAGI, per germline. V lost 5 bases to trimming and J lost 2 bases; unmatched junction nucleotides: 2. The CDR3 extends over 14 amino acids.

This chain links TRBV10-1 with TRBJ1-5; no clear D gene. CDR3 length: 14 amino acids. The ends were cut back, 10 bases at V and 4 bases at J, with 17 bases in the middle. From germline, CDR1 is WNHNN and CDR2 SYGVQD (reference sequence). The chain's CDR3 is CATSILGGNQPQHF. The CDR3 DNA is TGCGCCACCTCTATTCTGGGAGGGAATCAGCCCCAGCATTTT.

The chain couples TRBV2 to TRBJ1-6; TRBD1 matches at 7 bases. The CDR3 runs 13 residues. Germline CDR1 SNHLY, CDR2 FYNNEI. The V gene end was trimmed by 11 bases and the J gene end by 7 bases; junction bases not matched to a gene: 8. CDR3 sequence: CAATRDSNSPLHF. Here the CDR3 DNA reads TGTGCCGCCACCCGGGACAGCAATTCACCCCTCCACTTT.

The chain carries TRBV28 and TRBJ2-7, with 8 positions matching TRBD1. V was clipped by 6 bases and J by 2 bases; unmatched bases: 6. The CDR3 is 14 residues long. CDR1 and CDR2 (germline): MDHEN, SYDVKM. The CDR3 nucleotides are TGTGCCAGCAGCCAGGGGGCTAACCCCTACGAGCAGTACTTC. Its protein product is CASSQGANPYEQYF.